The rows below give T cell receptor beta chains drawn from one sample of a study of a mutant IDH1 vaccine in newly diagnosed glioma. Their specific antigens are unknown. Data came from immunoSEQ multiplex PCR; TCRdb stores just in-frame clones and leaves some out. The sample comprises tens of thousands of clones, roughly 89% of which are singletons, and around 20% rests with the top ten. Sequences were derived from PBMCs, sampled from a glioma patient whose treatment included an IDH1 peptide vaccine. These receptors all come from a man between 18 and 29 years old with glioma. Each CDR3 is given with its conserved first and last residue. A D gene is named only where the DNA matches it firmly. The size of a clone is reported for some rows only, either as once, few or many, or as a class for expanded clones.

12	TRBV30	TRBJ2-3	-	-	TGTGCCTGGCTCCGGGGGTCAGATACGCAGTATTTT	CAWLRGSDTQYF
13	TRBV4-1	TRBJ2-7	-	-	TGCGCCAGCAGCCAAGAGGGCGCCTACGAGCAGTACTTC	CASSQEGAYEQYF
14	TRBV5-1	TRBJ1-1	-	-	TGCGCCAGCAGCTTATCGCCCCGGGACACTGAAGCTTTCTTT	CASSLSPRDTEAFF
16	TRBV6-1	TRBJ1-4	-	-	TGTGCCAGCAGTGCCCAGAGGGGGAGGGTTAATGAAAAACTGTTTTTT	CASSAQRGRVNEKLFF
12	TRBV7-9	TRBJ2-3	-	-	TGTGCCGGGGGTGGGACCGCAGATACGCAGTATTTT	CAGGGTADTQYF
12	TRBV28	TRBJ2-7	once	-	TGTGCCAGCAGTCGCACAGGGACCGAGCAGTACTTC	CASSRTGTEQYF
16	TRBV5-5	TRBJ1-5	-	TRBD1	TGTGCCAGCAGCTTCGGACAGGGAGCGCACAATCAGCCCCAGCATTTT	CASSFGQGAHNQPQHF
13	TRBV29-1	TRBJ2-7	-	TRBD2	TGCAGCGTAGCTAGCGGGAGACCCGACGAGCAGTACTTC	CSVASGRPDEQYF
14	TRBV4-2	TRBJ2-5	-	-	TGTGCCAGCAGCCAAGAAAATCTTGGGGAGACCCAGTACTTC	CASSQENLGETQYF
14	TRBV19	TRBJ2-1	-	TRBD2	TGTGCCAGTTCACCTAGCGGGATTTGGAATGAGCAGTTCTTC	CASSPSGIWNEQFF
15	TRBV6-5	TRBJ1-1	-	-	TGTGCCAGCAGTTACTCGAAACAGGGAAACACTGAAGCTTTCTTT	CASSYSKQGNTEAFF
16	TRBV30	TRBJ2-1	-	-	TGTGCCTGGAGTGTACGTGGCCTGAGCTCCTACAATGAGCAGTTCTTC	CAWSVRGLSSYNEQFF
12	TRBV30	TRBJ2-4	-	-	TGTGCCTGGAGTACAGCCACGGACATTCAGTACTTC	CAWSTATDIQYF
15	TRBV7-9	TRBJ2-7	medium-sized	TRBD1	TGTGCCAGCAGCATCGCCGGGACAGGGGGAGGCGAGCAGTACTTC	CASSIAGTGGGEQYF
15	TRBV6-5	TRBJ2-5	-	TRBD1	TGTGCCAGCAGTCCCCTGGGCAGGGGGCAAGAGACCCAGTACTTC	CASSPLGRGQETQYF
17	TRBV5-1	TRBJ2-7	few	TRBD2	TGCGCCAGCAGCCCCGTCCTCAGTGGCGGGAGTCCCCACGAGCAGTACTTC	CASSPVLSGGSPHEQYF
14	TRBV4-3	TRBJ1-2	-	-	TGCGCCAGCAGCCAAGATCGGGGAGACTATGGCTACACCTTC	CASSQDRGDYGYTF
14	TRBV5-8	TRBJ2-7	-	-	TGTGCCAGCAGCTTGGGTCAGGGCGCCTACGAGCAGTACTTC	CASSLGQGAYEQYF
16	TRBV19	TRBJ2-1	-	-	TGTGCCAGTAGTATGGAGAGGGGGAGCTCCTACAATGAGCAGTTCTTC	CASSMERGSSYNEQFF
13	TRBV14	TRBJ2-4	-	-	TGTGCCAGCAGCACGCTCCCGGGGAGTATTCAGTACTTC	CASSTLPGSIQYF
12	TRBV7-3	TRBJ2-1	-	-	TGTGCCAGCAGCTTGGGGGGACATGAGCAGTTCTTC	CASSLGGHEQFF
14	TRBV6-6	TRBJ2-7	-	-	TGTGCCAGCAGTTACTCCCAGGGGCCCTACGAGCAGTACTTC	CASSYSQGPYEQYF
15	TRBV7-2	TRBJ1-1	-	-	TGTGCCAGCAGCTTAGGAAGCGGGGGCCGTCGCCAAGCTTTCTTT	CASSLGSGGRRQAFF
15	TRBV4-1	TRBJ1-5	few	TRBD1	TGCGCCAGCAGCCGTACAGGGGGAAGCAATCAGCCCCAGCATTTT	CASSRTGGSNQPQHF
14	TRBV1	TRBJ2-5	-	-	TGCACCAGCAGCTTAGGGGGAGGGGAAGAGACCCAGTACTTC	CTSSLGGGEETQYF
16	TRBV4-1	TRBJ2-5	-	-	TGCGCCAGCAGCGGTCTTGGGCGGGGCTTGGGGGAGACCCAGTACTTC	CASSGLGRGLGETQYF
16	TRBV5-4	TRBJ1-5	-	-	TGTGCCAGCAGCTTGGAGGGGAGCCCGGCGAGGGGGCCCCAGCATTTT	CASSLEGSPARGPQHF
15	TRBV5-1	TRBJ1-1	-	-	TGCGCCAGCAGCTTGGGGACACAGGGAAGGACTGAAGCTTTCTTT	CASSLGTQGRTEAFF
15	TRBV19	TRBJ1-2	few	TRBD1	TGTGCCAGTAGCCGAGGACAGGGGCTATACTATGGCTACACCTTC	CASSRGQGLYYGYTF
13	TRBV7-9	TRBJ1-1	-	-	TGTGCCAGCAAGCGCTCTGGAACAGAAGAAGCTTTCTTT	CASKRSGTEEAFF
16	TRBV6-5	TRBJ2-1	-	-	TGTGCCAGCAGTTACCCATCGGCTAGCTCCTACAATGAGCAGTTCTTC	CASSYPSASSYNEQFF
14	TRBV6-5	TRBJ2-1	-	-	TGTGCCAGCAGTTTTTCCGGACAGTACAATGAGCAGTTCTTC	CASSFSGQYNEQFF
15	TRBV6-6	TRBJ1-5	-	TRBD1	TGTGCCAGCAGTAGATCAGGGGGGGACAATCAGCCCCAGCATTTT	CASSRSGGDNQPQHF
14	TRBV7-9	TRBJ2-7	-	TRBD1	TGTGCCAGCAGTCCAATTACAGGGGGCTACGAGCAGTACTTC	CASSPITGGYEQYF
14	TRBV9	TRBJ2-7	-	TRBD2	TGTGCCAGCAGCCAGCGGGAGGGCCTCAACGAGCAGTACTTC	CASSQREGLNEQYF
15	TRBV6-5	TRBJ1-2	once	-	TGTGCCAGCAGTTACCTTAGAGGGTACAACTATGGCTACACCTTC	CASSYLRGYNYGYTF
14	TRBV29-1	TRBJ2-1	-	TRBD2	TGCAGCGACCGTAGCGGGAGCTCCTACAATGAGCAGTTCTTC	CSDRSGSSYNEQFF
12	TRBV27	TRBJ2-7	-	TRBD1	TGTGCCAGCAGTCGGGACAGCTACGAGCAGTACTTC	CASSRDSYEQYF
14	TRBV19	TRBJ1-1	-	-	TGTGCCAGTAGTGTCCTTCCGGGATATACTGAAGCTTTCTTT	CASSVLPGYTEAFF
11	TRBV29-1	TRBJ2-5	-	-	TGCAGCGTTTGGGGGCAAGAGACCCAGTACTTC	CSVWGQETQYF
14	TRBV2	TRBJ2-7	-	-	TGTGCCAGCCGAGACAGGATTAGCTCCTACGAGCAGTACTTC	CASRDRISSYEQYF
14	TRBV7-2	TRBJ1-2	-	-	TGTGCCAGCAGCCCGGACAGCTTTAACTATGGCTACACCTTC	CASSPDSFNYGYTF
15	TRBV4-1	TRBJ1-5	-	TRBD1	TGCGCCAGCAGCCAATCGACAGGGAGCGATCAGCCCCAGCATTTT	CASSQSTGSDQPQHF
13	TRBV29-1	TRBJ2-1	-	-	TGCAGAACCGAGGGGGGATTGTACAATGAGCAGTTCTTC	CRTEGGLYNEQFF
15	TRBV30	TRBJ2-7	-	-	TGTGCCTGGAGTCTACCGGGAAAGACCTCCTACGAGCAGTACTTC	CAWSLPGKTSYEQYF
15	TRBV7-2	TRBJ2-6	few	-	TGTGCCAGCAGCTTAGAGAGCTCTGGGGCCAACGTCCTGACTTTC	CASSLESSGANVLTF
13	TRBV19	TRBJ1-1	-	-	TGTGCCAGTACCGGCAGGGTAAACACTGAAGCTTTCTTT	CASTGRVNTEAFF
12	TRBV30	TRBJ1-2	-	-	TGTGCCTGGAGTGTACATGGAGGAGGCTACACCTTC	CAWSVHGGGYTF
14	TRBV5-1	TRBJ1-1	-	-	TGCGCCAGCAGCCAGTTGGGATCGAACACTGAAGCTTTCTTT	CASSQLGSNTEAFF
14	TRBV15	TRBJ2-7	-	-	TGTGCCACCAGCAGAGATCGGGGGTCCTACGAGCAGTACTTC	CATSRDRGSYEQYF
13	TRBV29-1	TRBJ2-1	-	-	TGCAGCGTTGATAGTGGGTTACCCAATGAGCAGTTCTTC	CSVDSGLPNEQFF
14	TRBV6-5	TRBJ2-7	-	-	TGTGCCAGCAGTCAGGGGCTAAGCTCCTACGAGCAGTACTTC	CASSQGLSSYEQYF
15	TRBV7-9	TRBJ1-4	-	TRBD1	TGTGCCAGCAGCCCTGGACAGGGCAAGCGTGAAAAACTGTTTTTT	CASSPGQGKREKLFF
15	TRBV28	TRBJ1-1	-	TRBD1	TGTGCCAGCAGTAGCTCCGGGACAGGGATAACACCAGCTTTCTTT	CASSSSGTGITPAFF
13	TRBV13	TRBJ2-7	-	-	TGTGCCAGCAGCTTAGGAGGGTCCTACGAGCAGTACTTC	CASSLGGSYEQYF
16	TRBV25-1	TRBJ2-5	-	TRBD1	TGTGCCAGCAGTTCTTGGACAGGGGACTCACAAGAGACCCAGTACTTC	CASSSWTGDSQETQYF
15	TRBV27	TRBJ1-1	-	-	TGTGCCAGCAGTTTAGGTGGGGGAATGAACACTGAAGCTTTCTTT	CASSLGGGMNTEAFF